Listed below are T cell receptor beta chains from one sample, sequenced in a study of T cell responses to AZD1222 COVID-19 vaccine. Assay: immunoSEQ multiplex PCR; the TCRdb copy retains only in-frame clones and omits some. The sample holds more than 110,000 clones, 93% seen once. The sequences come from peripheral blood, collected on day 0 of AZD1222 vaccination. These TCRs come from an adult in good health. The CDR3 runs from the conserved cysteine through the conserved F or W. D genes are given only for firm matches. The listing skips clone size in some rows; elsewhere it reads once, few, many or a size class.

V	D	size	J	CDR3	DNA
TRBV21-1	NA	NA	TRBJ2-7	CASSTTGDREPYEQYF	TGTGCCAGCAGCACGACTGGGGACAGGGAACCATACGAGCAGTACTTC
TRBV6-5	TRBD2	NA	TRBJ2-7	CASRTSGLTYEQYF	TGTGCCAGCAGGACTAGCGGGTTGACCTACGAGCAGTACTTC
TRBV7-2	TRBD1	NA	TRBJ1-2	CASSVRTGFGYTF	TGTGCCAGCAGCGTCCGGACAGGGTTTGGCTACACCTTC
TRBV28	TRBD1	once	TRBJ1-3	CASRMAGTEGNTIYF	TGTGCCAGCAGAATGGCCGGGACAGAAGGAAACACCATATATTTT
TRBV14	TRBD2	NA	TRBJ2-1	CASSRGREINNEQFF	TGTGCCAGCAGCCGCGGGAGGGAGATAAACAATGAGCAGTTCTTC
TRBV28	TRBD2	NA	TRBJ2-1	CASIFSGRSNEQFF	TGTGCCAGCATATTTAGCGGGAGATCAAATGAGCAGTTCTTC
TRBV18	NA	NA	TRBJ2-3	CASSQGVADTQYF	TGTGCCAGCTCACAAGGGGTGGCAGATACGCAGTATTTT
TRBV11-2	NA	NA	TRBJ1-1	CASSPGPLNTEAFF	TGTGCCAGCAGCCCGGGACCGCTGAACACTGAAGCTTTCTTT
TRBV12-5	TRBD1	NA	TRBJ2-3	CASGSGQGLQYF	TGTGCTAGTGGTTCGGGACAGGGGTTGCAGTATTTT
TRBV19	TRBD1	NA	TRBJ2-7	CASSYGTGGAYEQYF	TGTGCCAGTAGTTACGGGACAGGGGGTGCCTACGAGCAGTACTTC
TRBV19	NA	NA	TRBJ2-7	CASSWRQHYEQYF	TGTGCCAGTAGTTGGCGACAGCACTACGAGCAGTACTTC
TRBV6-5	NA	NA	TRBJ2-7	CASSYSTGQPTYEQYF	TGTGCCAGCAGTTACTCCACAGGGCAACCAACCTACGAGCAGTACTTC
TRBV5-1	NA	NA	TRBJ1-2	CASSRDELNYGYTF	TGCGCCAGCAGTCGTGACGAGCTTAACTATGGCTACACCTTC
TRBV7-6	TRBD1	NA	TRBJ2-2	CASSLLVGTENTGELFF	TGTGCCAGCAGCCTCCTCGTAGGGACAGAGAACACCGGGGAGCTGTTTTTT
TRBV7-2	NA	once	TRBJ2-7	CASSLVVGSTYEQYF	TGTGCCAGCAGCTTAGTAGTAGGCAGTACCTACGAGCAGTACTTC
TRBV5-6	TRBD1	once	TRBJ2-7	CASSSGQAILSSYEQYF	TGTGCCAGCAGCTCGGGACAGGCGATACTAAGCTCCTACGAGCAGTACTTC
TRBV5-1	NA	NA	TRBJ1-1	CASSLMRGSWVNTEAFF	TGCGCCAGCAGCTTGATGAGGGGGTCTTGGGTGAACACTGAAGCTTTCTTT
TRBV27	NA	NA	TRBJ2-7	CASSLSTAYEQYF	TGTGCCAGCAGTTTATCGACCGCCTACGAGCAGTACTTC
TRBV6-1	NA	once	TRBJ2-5	CASSELGSRETQYF	TGTGCCAGCAGTGAGCTCGGCTCACGGGAGACCCAGTACTTC
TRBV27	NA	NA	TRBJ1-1	CASSEFQGTEAFF	TGTGCCAGCAGTGAATTTCAAGGCACTGAAGCTTTCTTT
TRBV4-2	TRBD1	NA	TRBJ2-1	CASSQVDRAGNEQFF	TGTGCCAGCAGCCAAGTGGACAGGGCGGGGAATGAGCAGTTCTTC
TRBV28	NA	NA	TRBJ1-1	CASSLTGSNTEAFF	TGTGCCAGCAGTTTAACAGGGTCTAACACTGAAGCTTTCTTT
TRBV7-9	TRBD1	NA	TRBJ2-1	CASSPWTGNNEQFF	TGTGCCAGCAGCCCCTGGACAGGGAACAATGAGCAGTTCTTC
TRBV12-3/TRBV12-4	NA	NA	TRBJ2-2	CASSPRSTGELFF	TGTGCCAGCAGTCCACGGAGCACCGGGGAGCTGTTTTTT
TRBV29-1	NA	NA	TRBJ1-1	CSVEELVTEAFF	TGCAGCGTTGAAGAGCTAGTCACTGAAGCTTTCTTT
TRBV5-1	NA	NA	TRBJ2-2	CASSLGSENTGELFF	TGCGCCAGCAGCTTGGGGAGCGAGAACACCGGGGAGCTGTTTTTT
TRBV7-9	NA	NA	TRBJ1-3	CASSLSRTGNTIYF	TGTGCCAGCAGCTTAAGCAGAACTGGAAACACCATATATTTT
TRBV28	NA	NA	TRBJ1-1	CASSFLLMNTEAFF	TGTGCCAGCAGTTTCCTCCTGATGAACACTGAAGCTTTCTTT
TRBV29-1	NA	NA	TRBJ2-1	CSAAEISYNEQFF	TGCAGCGCTGCGGAGATCTCCTACAATGAGCAGTTCTTC
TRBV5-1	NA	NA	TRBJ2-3	CASSFNTDTQYF	TGCGCCAGCAGCTTCAACACAGATACGCAGTATTTT
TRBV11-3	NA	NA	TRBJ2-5	CASSLRSGGGETQYF	TGTGCCAGCAGTTTGAGAAGCGGCGGAGGGGAGACCCAGTACTTC
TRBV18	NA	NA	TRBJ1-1	CASSPERQGTPNVGAFF	TGTGCCAGCTCACCGGAAAGGCAGGGGACACCTAATGTGGGAGCTTTCTTT
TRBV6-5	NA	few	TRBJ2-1	CASRPGGGEQFF	TGTGCCAGCAGACCGGGGGGCGGGGAGCAGTTCTTC
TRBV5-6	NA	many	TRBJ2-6	CASSLAAVRGANVLTF	TGTGCCAGCAGCTTAGCGGCGGTGAGAGGGGCCAACGTCCTGACTTTC
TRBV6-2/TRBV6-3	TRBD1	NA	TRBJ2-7	CASSRQGAAYEQYF	TGTGCCAGCAGTCGTCAGGGGGCCGCCTACGAGCAGTACTTC
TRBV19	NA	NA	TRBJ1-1	CASSISMNTEAFF	TGTGCCAGTAGTATCTCCATGAACACTGAAGCTTTCTTT
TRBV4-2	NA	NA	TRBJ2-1	CASSHLGDTYNEQFF	TGTGCCAGCAGCCACCTCGGGGACACCTACAATGAGCAGTTCTTC
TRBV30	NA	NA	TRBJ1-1	CAWSVSLRDTEAFF	TGTGCCTGGAGTGTATCCCTAAGAGACACTGAAGCTTTCTTT
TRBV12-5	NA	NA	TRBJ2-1	CASGPALGPYNEQFF	TGTGCTAGTGGCCCCGCCCTGGGACCATACAATGAGCAGTTCTTC
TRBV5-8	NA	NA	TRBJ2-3	CASSLGVSTDTQYF	TGTGCCAGCAGCTTAGGGGTTAGCACAGATACGCAGTATTTT
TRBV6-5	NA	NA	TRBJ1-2	CASSYPGSGYTF	TGTGCCAGCAGTTACCCCGGGTCTGGCTACACCTTC